The 30 T cell receptor beta chains below come from one sample, sequenced in a study of blood T cell repertoires in COVID-19. Generated by immunoSEQ multiplex PCR, the TCRdb table keeps only in-frame clones and is missing some. The repertoire holds roughly 310,000 clones, approximately 89% seen once, with approximately 8.8% in the top ten. Sequences were obtained from PBMCs or T cells enriched from blood (not recorded which). These TCRs come from a woman aged 35 to 49 who had recovered from COVID-19.

The chain has TRBV29-1 and TRBJ2-2; 7 nucleotides match TRBD1. Trimming cost V 6 bases and J 5 bases; bases outside gene matches: 3. The germline V gene encodes CDR1 SQVTM and CDR2 ANQGSEA. CDR3 length: 12 residues. In DNA, the CDR3 is TGCAGCGTAACAGGGGTAACCGGGGAGCTGTTTTTT. It yields the protein CSVTGVTGELFF.

This sequence joins TRBV28 and TRBJ2-1, with D perhaps TRBD1 (6 bases). The CDR3 sequence is 14 residues long. Trimming pared 5 bases from V and 8 bases from J, leaving 16 bases between. Germline CDR1 MDHEN, CDR2 SYDVKM. The CDR3 DNA follows: TGTGCCAGCAGTCTACAGGGTTTTAGCTATGAGCAGTTCTTC. It codes for CASSLQGFSYEQFF.

This clone was picked up a small number of times. The V and J genes are TRBV3-1 (or the pseudogene TRBV3-2) and TRBJ1-5; 7 bases match TRBD1. The germline V gene has CDR1 LGHDT and CDR2 YNNKEL (reference sequence). J gave up 4 bases and V 2 bases, and 2 bases lay outside the gene matches. The CDR3 has 14 amino acids. CDR3 sequence (DNA): TGTGCCAGCAGCCAAAACAGGGGAAATCAGCCCCAGCATTTT. The encoded protein is CASSQNRGNQPQHF.

The chain carries TRBV15 and TRBJ2-2; D possibly corresponds to TRBD2 (6 bases). V was cut by 4 bases and J by 4 bases, with 19 bases left in between. In germline, CDR1 is LNHNV, CDR2 YYDKDF (reference sequence). The CDR3 has 17 amino acids. The CDR3 bases are TGTGCCACCAGCAATCCCTCCGGGACTCGATCCACCGGGGAGCTGTTTTTT. It specifies CATSNPSGTRSTGELFF.

The rearrangement uses TRBV7-6 and TRBJ2-7; 10 nucleotides agree with TRBD2. This CDR3 spans 17 amino acids. Germline CDR1 is SGHVS and CDR2 is FNYEAQ. J gave up 7 bases and V 1 base, and 13 bases lay outside the gene matches. The CDR3 spells CASSLGVAGGPLVEQYF. CDR3 sequence (DNA): TGTGCCAGCAGCTTAGGCGTAGCGGGGGGCCCCCTGGTTGAGCAGTACTTC.

This sequence joins TRBV7-9 and TRBJ2-1, with D maybe TRBD1 (6 bases). V was cut by 5 bases and J by 9 bases, with 11 bases left in between. Looked up from germline, CDR1 is SEHNR and CDR2 is FQNEAQ (reference sequence). The CDR3 loop spans 12 amino acids. The CDR3 DNA sequence: TGTGCCAGCAGCCCACAGGGAATTGAGCAGTTCTTC. Residues: CASSPQGIEQFF.

This clone came up once. The V and J genes are TRBV19 and TRBJ2-7; D may be TRBD1 (6 bases). Germline CDR1 reads LNHDA; CDR2 reads SQIVND (reference sequence). The CDR3 has 15 residues. Trimming cost V 3 bases and J 3 bases, with 15 bases left between them. Here the CDR3 reads CASSIFTGLIYEQYF. CDR3 in DNA: TGTGCCAGTAGTATTTTCACAGGGTTAATCTACGAGCAGTACTTC.

The gene calls are TRBV5-6 and TRBJ2-2; 10 nucleotides match TRBD2. The J segment lost 2 bases and the V segment lost 5 bases, leaving 6 bases of the junction unmatched. The CDR3 totals 16 residues. Germline values: CDR1 SGHDT, CDR2 YYEEEE. CDR3: CASRIRTSGNTGELFF. Here the CDR3 DNA reads TGTGCCAGCAGAATAAGGACTAGCGGAAACACCGGGGAGCTGTTTTTT.

CDR3 coding DNA: TGTGCCAGCAGTCACAAAAGCTACGAGCAGTACTTC. The encoded protein is CASSHKSYEQYF. J is TRBJ2-7 and V is TRBV25-1; no clear D. Germline CDR1 and CDR2: MGHDK and SYGVNS. Trimming stripped 5 bases from V and 3 bases from J, with 8 bases between. The CDR3 has 12 residues.

The chain recombines TRBV15 with TRBJ1-5; 7 positions match TRBD1. The V and J ends lost 7 bases and 2 bases, in that order; junction bases with no gene match: 5. Germline CDR1 is LNHNV and CDR2 is YYDKDF (reference sequence). The CDR3 spans 14 residues. CDR3 coding DNA: TGTGCCACCACAACAGACAGGGGCAATCAGCCCCAGCATTTT. Translated: CATTTDRGNQPQHF.

The chain uses TRBV7-9 and TRBJ1-1; possibly TRBD1 for D (5 bases). The CDR3 sequence is 17 residues long. Germline CDR1 is SEHNR and CDR2 is FQNEAQ (reference sequence). V shed 1 base and J shed 0 bases, with 15 bases lying between them. The CDR3 is CASSLDLAGPMNTEAFF. The CDR3 DNA is TGTGCCAGCAGCTTAGACCTGGCAGGGCCCATGAACACTGAAGCTTTCTTT.

This clone was seen once. The rearrangement joins TRBV28 to TRBJ2-5, with D possibly being TRBD1 (5 bases). The CDR3 has 16 residues. Trimming left V 3 bases short and J 1 base short, with 15 bases between. Germline values: CDR1 MDHEN, CDR2 SYDVKM. The CDR3 bases are TGTGCCAGCAGTTTGGGGCAGGGTGGTGGCCAAGAGACCCAGTACTTC. Translation: CASSLGQGGGQETQYF.

The genes are TRBV9 and TRBJ2-1, with 7 nucleotides matching TRBD2. The CDR3 is 13 residues long. Trimming took 4 bases from V and 8 from J; bases not matched to a gene: 6. Germline-derived CDR1 and CDR2 are SGDLS and YYNGEE. DNA for the CDR3: TGTGCCAGCAGCCCCGGGGGGTGGGATGAGCAGTTCTTC. This encodes CASSPGGWDEQFF.

V usage is TRBV10-3 and J usage is TRBJ2-7; perhaps TRBD2 as D (6 bases). CDR3 length: 15 amino acids. Germline V gene sequence: CDR1 ENHRY, CDR2 SYGVKD. Trimming left V 8 bases short and J 0 bases short, with 17 bases between. The DNA for the CDR3 is TGTGCCATCGGCGGAGGGGTAGAGAGCTCCTACGAGCAGTACTTC. Encoded protein: CAIGGGVESSYEQYF.

The chain is built from TRBV9 and TRBJ2-7, with no clear D. Trimming cost V 0 bases and J 5 bases, with 9 bases left between them. Germline V CDR1 and CDR2: SGDLS, YYNGEE. The length of the CDR3 is 13 residues. The chain's CDR3 is CASSVGAQDEQYF. The CDR3 region has the DNA TGTGCCAGCAGCGTAGGGGCCCAAGACGAGCAGTACTTC.

The rearrangement links TRBV4-3 to TRBJ2-3; 10 bases are shared with TRBD2. The germline V gene has CDR1 LGHNA and CDR2 YSLEER. J was trimmed by 2 bases and V by 5 bases; bases with no gene match: 13. The CDR3 contains 18 residues. In DNA form, the CDR3 reads TGCGCCAGCAGCTCAAGATTCACTAGCGGGGCAACCACAGATACGCAGTATTTT. Translation: CASSSRFTSGATTDTQYF.

The chain links TRBV7-2 to TRBJ1-1; tentative D call: TRBD1 (6 bases). CDR1 is SGHTA, CDR2 FQGNSA, per germline. The CDR3 runs 14 residues. V was cut by 1 base and J by 3 bases, with 9 bases left in between. CDR3 loop: CASSLEGGHTEAFF. The DNA for the CDR3 is TGTGCCAGCAGCTTAGAGGGGGGGCACACTGAAGCTTTCTTT.

The rearrangement joins TRBV9 to TRBJ1-5; D may be TRBD1 (6 bases). Trimming removed 6 bases from V and 0 bases from J, with 13 bases in between. Germline CDR1 reads SGDLS; CDR2 reads YYNGEE. The CDR3 consists of 15 residues. CDR3 bases: TGTGCCAGCAACCCCACAGGGAATAGCAATCAGCCCCAGCATTTT. Residues: CASNPTGNSNQPQHF.

The chain combines TRBV28 with TRBJ1-2; D may be TRBD1 (5 bases). This CDR3 region has 14 residues. V shed 4 bases and J shed 7 bases, with 16 bases lying between them. CDR1 MDHEN and CDR2 SYDVKM come from the germline V gene. The CDR3 spells CASSSPGGVVGYTF. The CDR3 DNA sequence: TGTGCCAGCAGTTCGCCGGGGGGGGTTGTTGGCTACACCTTC.

The rearrangement joins TRBV11-3 to TRBJ2-2, with 10 bases that match TRBD1. Germline trimming cut 6 bases from V and 4 bases from J; bases unmatched to any gene: 5. The CDR3 contains 15 residues. Germline CDR1 reads SGHNT; CDR2 reads YENEEA. The CDR3 DNA reads as TGTGCCAGCAGAGACAGGGGGCGAATCACCGGGGAGCTGTTTTTT. This codes for CASRDRGRITGELFF.

This sequence joins TRBV7-2 and TRBJ2-3; perhaps TRBD2 as D (7 bases). Deletions cut 5 bases from V and 8 bases from J, with 17 bases between. This CDR3 has 14 residues. The germline gives CDR1 SGHTA, CDR2 FQGNSA. Here the CDR3 reads CASSPRGGAGTQYF. CDR3 bases: TGTGCCAGCAGCCCAAGAGGGGGGGCGGGTACGCAGTATTTT.

V usage is TRBV7-3 and J usage is TRBJ2-2; D remains unclear. CDR1 SGHTA and CDR2 FQGTGA come from the germline V gene. With 2 bases removed from V and 4 bases from J, the gap between germline ends came to 8 bases. The CDR3 is 14 residues long. DNA for the CDR3: TGTGCCAGCAGCTTAGTCCCTTCCACCGGGGAGCTGTTTTTT. Translating gives CASSLVPSTGELFF.

V usage is TRBV2 and J usage is TRBJ2-2; TRBD2 matches at 10 bases. V shed 6 bases, J shed 2 bases, and the junction held 9 bases outside the gene matches. The CDR3 is 17 amino acids. In germline, CDR1 is SNHLY, CDR2 FYNNEI. The CDR3, as DNA: TGTGCCAGCAGGCCTCCGGGACTAGCGATTAACACCGGGGAGCTGTTTTTT. Its protein is CASRPPGLAINTGELFF.

In this sample, this clone turned up a few times. The chain employs TRBV5-4 and TRBJ2-1; 13 bases agree with TRBD2. The germline V gene has CDR1 SGHNT and CDR2 YYREEE (reference sequence). This CDR3 is 16 amino acids long. V lost 3 bases, J lost 8 bases, and 8 bases stayed unmatched. For the CDR3, the DNA is TGTGCCAGCAGCTCCCGCGGACTAGCGGGAGTCGATGAGCAGTTCTTC. Encoded protein: CASSSRGLAGVDEQFF. Full variable domain (remainder filled in from reference TRBV5-4 and TRBJ2-1): ETGVTQSPTHLIKTRGQQVTLRCSSQSGHNTVSWYQQALGQGPQFIFQYYREEENGRGNFPPRFSGLQFPNYSSELNVNALELDDSALYLCASSSRGLAGVDEQFFGPGTRLTVL.

On this clone itself: Other DNA sequences in this sample translate to the same CDR3. The genes are TRBV6-2 or TRBV6-3 and TRBJ2-7; 8 nucleotides line up with TRBD1. The CDR3 has 12 residues. Losses at the gene ends were 6 bases for V and 2 bases for J; bases not matched to a gene: 0. Germline V lookup: CDR1 MNHEY, CDR2 SVGEGT. In DNA, the CDR3 is TGTGCCAGCAGCAGGGGGCCCTACGAGCAGTACTTC. This encodes CASSRGPYEQYF.

This clone was seen only once. V and J are TRBV15 and TRBJ1-3, with a possible D match to TRBD1 (6 bases). This CDR3 comprises 14 residues. Germline lookup yields CDR1 LNHNV and CDR2 YYDKDF (reference sequence). Deletions cut 5 bases from V and 3 bases from J, with 11 bases between. The DNA for the CDR3 is TGTGCCACCAGCTGGATGGACAGTGGAAACACCATATATTTT. Translated: CATSWMDSGNTIYF. Full variable domain (outside the CDR3, taken from reference TRBV15 and TRBJ1-3): DAMVIQNPRYQVTQFGKPVTLSCSQTLNHNVMYWYQQKSSQAPKLLFHYYDKDFNNEADTPDNFQSRRPNTSFCFLDIRSPGLGDTAMYLCATSWMDSGNTIYFGEGSWLTVV.

The genes are TRBV6-7 and TRBJ2-3; TRBD1 agrees at 11 bases. TRBV6-7 falls under the ORF class, with uncertain function. CDR3 length: 12 residues. V lost 10 bases, J lost 4 bases, and 1 base stayed unmatched. CDR3 loop: CATGQGADTQYF. Here the CDR3 DNA reads TGTGCCACGGGACAGGGGGCAGATACGCAGTATTTT.

In this sample, this clone turned up once. The chain is built from TRBV7-9 and TRBJ2-7, with TRBD1 identical over 8 bases. Germline CDR1 reads SEHNR; CDR2 reads FQNEAQ (reference sequence). Losses at the gene ends were 6 bases for V and 5 bases for J; bases not matched to a gene: 15. The CDR3 runs to 16 residues. CDR3 protein: CASSPRGSDRDNEQYF. CDR3 DNA sequence: TGTGCCAGCAGTCCCCGGGGGTCGGACAGGGATAACGAGCAGTACTTC. The whole variable domain, filled in from reference TRBV7-9 and TRBJ2-7, reads DTGVSQNPRHKITKRGQNVTFRCDPISEHNRLYWYRQTLGQGPEFLTYFQNEAQLEKSRLLSDRFSAERPKGSFSTLEIQRTEQGDSAMYLCASSPRGSDRDNEQYFGPGTRLTVT.

This chain connects TRBV30 to TRBJ2-5; 7 bases are a match to TRBD1. J was trimmed by 2 bases and V by 2 bases; bases with no gene match: 5. The CDR3 extends over 14 amino acids. From germline, CDR1 is GTSNPN and CDR2 SVGIG (reference sequence). CDR3 DNA sequence: TGTGCCTGGAGTAAACAGGGGTTTCAAGAGACCCAGTACTTC. Protein product: CAWSKQGFQETQYF.

Points on this clone: Other nucleotide sequences from this sample produce the same CDR3. J is TRBJ1-5 and V is TRBV30; 7 bases line up with TRBD1. There are 13 residues in the CDR3. Unmatched junction bases numbered 1, after V lost 3 bases and J lost 2 bases. Germline CDR1 GTSNPN, CDR2 SVGIG (reference sequence). CDR3 region: CAWRGGGNQPQHF. CDR3 bases: TGTGCCTGGAGAGGGGGCGGCAATCAGCCCCAGCATTTT. Together with reference TRBV30 and TRBJ1-5, the CDR3 gives the full variable domain: SQTIHQWPATLVQPVGSPLSLECTVEGTSNPNLYWYRQAAGRGLQLLFYSVGIGQISSEVPQNLSASRPQDRQFILSSKKLLLSDSGFYLCAWRGGGNQPQHFGDGTRLSIL.